One T cell receptor (beta chain) is described in this entry. Its antigen is still unknown. These data originate in a study of response to subunit inactivated influenza vaccine. The CDR3 length is 16 residues. Trimming shortened V by 3 bases and J by 5 bases, and 19 bases separated the two germline ends. CDR1 is KGHSH, CDR2 LQKENI, per germline. Each CDR3 protein gets one entry after TCRdb re-called the RT-PCR reads with MiXCR. Of approximately 500,000 distinct CDR3 sequences listed, approximately 14% were seen once; the top ten hold around 10%. Findings and caveats of the study: New T cells are recruited in small numbers by each seasonal influenza vaccination, according to the authors' suggestion.

Here the sequenced sample was PBMCs from blood, taken roughly 13 days after vaccination. The TCR was taken from a man aged 45 to 65 who received an inactivated influenza vaccine. The V and J genes are TRBV18 and TRBJ2-5; TRBD2 might be the D (5 bases). CDR3 nucleotides: TGTGCCAGCTCACCCAACCGGGAAAGTCGCGGGGAGACCCAGTACTTC. Translating gives CASSPNRESRGETQYF.